This section outlines one TCR beta chain sequence together with its context. In the original processing: For nucleated cells, counts were estimated from reference gene primer amplification. Sequencing was performed with immunoSEQ multiplex PCR; in TCRdb, only in-frame clones are kept and a portion is missing. The DNA was the basis for D and trimming; V, J and clone size are from that table. The sample lists around 120,000 clones; 69% were seen once. In germline, CDR1 is KGHSH, CDR2 LQKENI. Deletions cut 6 bases from V and 5 bases from J, with 10 bases between. This CDR3 region has 12 residues. The data were taken from a study of blood T cell repertoires in COVID-19.

The V and J genes are TRBV18 and TRBJ2-5; maybe TRBD2 (6 bases). The sequenced sample consisted of peripheral blood. This TCR derives from an older man with acute or convalescent COVID-19. In DNA form, the CDR3 reads TGTGCCAGCTCGCAAAGCGGGGAGACCCAGTACTTC. It is translated as CASSQSGETQYF. Based on the CDR3 plus reference TRBV18 and TRBJ2-5, the full variable domain is NAGVMQNPRHLVRRRGQEARLRCSPMKGHSHVYWYRQLPEEGLKFMVYLQKENIIDESGMPKERFSAEFPKEGPSILRIQQVVRGDSAAYFCASSQSGETQYFGPGTRLLVL.